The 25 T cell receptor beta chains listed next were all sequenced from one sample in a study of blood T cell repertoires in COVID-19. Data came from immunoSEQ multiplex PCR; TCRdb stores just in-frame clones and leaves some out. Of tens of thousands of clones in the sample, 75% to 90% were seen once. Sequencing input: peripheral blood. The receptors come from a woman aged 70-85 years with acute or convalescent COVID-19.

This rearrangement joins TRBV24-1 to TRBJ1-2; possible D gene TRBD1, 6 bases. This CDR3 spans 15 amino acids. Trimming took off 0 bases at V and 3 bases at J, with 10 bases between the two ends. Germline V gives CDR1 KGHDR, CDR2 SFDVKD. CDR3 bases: TGTGCCACCAGTGATTTGAGGGGGTTCGACTATGGCTACACCTTC. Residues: CATSDLRGFDYGYTF.

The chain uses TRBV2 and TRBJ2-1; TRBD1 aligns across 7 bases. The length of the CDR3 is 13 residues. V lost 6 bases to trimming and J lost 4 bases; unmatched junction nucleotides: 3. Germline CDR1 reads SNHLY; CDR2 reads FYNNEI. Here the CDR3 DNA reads TGTGCCAGCAGAGAGACAGGGTACAATGAGCAGTTCTTC. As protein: CASRETGYNEQFF.

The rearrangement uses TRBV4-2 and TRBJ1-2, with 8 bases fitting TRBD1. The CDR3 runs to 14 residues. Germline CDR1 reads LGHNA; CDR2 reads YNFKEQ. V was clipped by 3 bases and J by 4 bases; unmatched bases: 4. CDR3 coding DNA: TGTGCCAGCAGCCAGGGGACAGGTCCCTATGGCTACACCTTC. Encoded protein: CASSQGTGPYGYTF.

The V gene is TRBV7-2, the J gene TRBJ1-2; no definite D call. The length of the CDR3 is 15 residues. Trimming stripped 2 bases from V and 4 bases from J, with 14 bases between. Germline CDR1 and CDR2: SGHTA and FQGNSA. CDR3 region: CASSLNSGRSYGYTF. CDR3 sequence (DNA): TGTGCCAGCAGCTTAAATTCCGGTAGATCCTATGGCTACACCTTC.

CDR3 sequence: CASSQYMRTGEDGYTF. The CDR3 region has the DNA TGTGCCAGCAGCCAATACATGAGGACAGGGGAAGATGGCTACACCTTC. The J gene is TRBJ1-2, the V gene TRBV7-6; 9 positions match TRBD1. V dropped 5 bases and J dropped 6; count of bases not matched to a gene: 13. CDR3 length: 16 residues. Germline V gene lookup returns CDR1 SGHVS and CDR2 FNYEAQ.

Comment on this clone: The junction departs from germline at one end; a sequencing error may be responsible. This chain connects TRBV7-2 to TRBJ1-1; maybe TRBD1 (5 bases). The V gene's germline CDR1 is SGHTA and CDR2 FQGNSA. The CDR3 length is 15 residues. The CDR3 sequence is CASSFGGDASPPTDF. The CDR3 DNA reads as TGTGCCAGCAGCTTTGGGGGGGACGCCAGCCCCCCGACGGACTTT.

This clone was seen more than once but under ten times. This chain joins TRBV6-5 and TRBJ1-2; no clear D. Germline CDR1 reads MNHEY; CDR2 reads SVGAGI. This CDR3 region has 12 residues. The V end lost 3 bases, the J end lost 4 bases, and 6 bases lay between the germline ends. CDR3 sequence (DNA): TGTGCCAGCAGTTATAACGGCTATGGCTACACCTTC. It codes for CASSYNGYGYTF.

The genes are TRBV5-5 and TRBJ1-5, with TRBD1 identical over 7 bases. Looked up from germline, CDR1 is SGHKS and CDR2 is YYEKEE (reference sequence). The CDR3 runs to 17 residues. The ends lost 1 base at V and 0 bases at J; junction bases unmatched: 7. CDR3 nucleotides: TGTGCCAGCAGCTTGAGTCCAGGGGGTACTAGCAATCAGCCCCAGCATTTT. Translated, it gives CASSLSPGGTSNQPQHF. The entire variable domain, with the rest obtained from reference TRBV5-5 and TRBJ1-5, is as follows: DAGVTQSPTHLIKTRGQQVTLRCSPISGHKSVSWYQQVLGQGPQFIFQYYEKEERGRGNFPDRFSARQFPNYSSELNVNALLLGDSALYLCASSLSPGGTSNQPQHFGDGTRLSIL.

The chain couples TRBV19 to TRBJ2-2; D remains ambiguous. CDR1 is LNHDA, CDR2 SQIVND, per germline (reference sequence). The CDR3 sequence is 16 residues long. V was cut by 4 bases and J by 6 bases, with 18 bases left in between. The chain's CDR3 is CASSKTLQLGAGELFF. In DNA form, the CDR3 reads TGTGCCAGTAGTAAAACCTTGCAGCTGGGCGCCGGGGAGCTGTTTTTT.

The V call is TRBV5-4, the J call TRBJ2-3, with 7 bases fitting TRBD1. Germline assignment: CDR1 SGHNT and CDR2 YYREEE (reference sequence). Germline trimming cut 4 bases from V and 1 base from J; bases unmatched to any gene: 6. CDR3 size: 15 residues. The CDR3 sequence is CASSTQTGRTDTQYF. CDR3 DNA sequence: TGTGCCAGCAGCACTCAGACAGGGCGCACAGATACGCAGTATTTT.

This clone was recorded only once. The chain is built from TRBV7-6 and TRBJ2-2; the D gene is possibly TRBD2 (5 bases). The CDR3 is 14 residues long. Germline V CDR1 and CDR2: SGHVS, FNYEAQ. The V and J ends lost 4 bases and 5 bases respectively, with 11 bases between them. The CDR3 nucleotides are TGTGCCAGCAGCTCCCTGCCGGGGACCGGGGAGCTGTTTTTT. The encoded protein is CASSSLPGTGELFF. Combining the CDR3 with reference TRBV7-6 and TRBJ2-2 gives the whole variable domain GAGVSQSPRYKVTKRGQDVALRCDPISGHVSLYWYRQALGQGPEFLTYFNYEAQQDKSGLPNDRFSAERPEGSISTLTIQRTEQRDSAMYRCASSSLPGTGELFFGEGSRLTVL.

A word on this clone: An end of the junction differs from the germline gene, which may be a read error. CDR3 nucleotide sequence: TGTGCCAGCAGTTCGAGGACAGGGTTAACTTCCCAAGTGGTCTTT. It specifies CASSSRTGLTSQVVF. The chain has TRBV6-5 and TRBJ1-1; TRBD1 matches at 8 bases. The CDR3 loop spans 15 amino acids. The germline V gene encodes CDR1 MNHEY and CDR2 SVGAGI.

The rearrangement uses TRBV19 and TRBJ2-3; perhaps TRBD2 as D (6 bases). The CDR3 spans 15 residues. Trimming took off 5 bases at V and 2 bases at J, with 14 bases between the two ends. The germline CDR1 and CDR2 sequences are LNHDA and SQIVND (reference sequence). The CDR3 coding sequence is TGTGCCAGTAGTTCATTAGCGGATATCACAGATACGCAGTATTTT. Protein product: CASSSLADITDTQYF.

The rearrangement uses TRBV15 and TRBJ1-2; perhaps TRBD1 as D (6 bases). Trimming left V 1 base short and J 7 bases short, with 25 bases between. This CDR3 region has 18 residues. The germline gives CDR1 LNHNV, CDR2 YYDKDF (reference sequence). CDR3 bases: TGTGCCACCAGCAGAGCGGTAACCCATCAAACAGGGCACGGTGGCTACACCTTC. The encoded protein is CATSRAVTHQTGHGGYTF.

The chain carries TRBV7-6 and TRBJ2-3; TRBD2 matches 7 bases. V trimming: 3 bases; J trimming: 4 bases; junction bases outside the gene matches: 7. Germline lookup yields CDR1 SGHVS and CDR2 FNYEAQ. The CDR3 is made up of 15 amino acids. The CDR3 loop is CASSFGLVLPDTQYF. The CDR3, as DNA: TGTGCCAGCAGCTTTGGACTAGTACTCCCAGATACGCAGTATTTT.

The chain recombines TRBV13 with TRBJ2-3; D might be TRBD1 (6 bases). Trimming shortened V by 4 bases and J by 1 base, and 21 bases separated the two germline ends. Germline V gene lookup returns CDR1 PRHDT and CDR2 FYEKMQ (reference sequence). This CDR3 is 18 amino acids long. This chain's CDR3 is CASSSRAEGVRGTDTQYF. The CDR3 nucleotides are TGTGCCAGCAGCTCGCGAGCTGAGGGGGTCCGGGGCACAGATACGCAGTATTTT.

CDR3 sequence (DNA): TGTGCCAGCAGTTTTTACGCAGGGCATCAGCCCCAGCATTTT. It yields the protein CASSFYAGHQPQHF. The J gene is TRBJ1-5, the V gene TRBV6-5; weak D call: TRBD1 (5 bases). Trimming shortened V by 4 bases and J by 5 bases, and 12 bases separated the two germline ends. Germline V CDR1 and CDR2: MNHEY, SVGAGI. The CDR3 contains 14 residues.

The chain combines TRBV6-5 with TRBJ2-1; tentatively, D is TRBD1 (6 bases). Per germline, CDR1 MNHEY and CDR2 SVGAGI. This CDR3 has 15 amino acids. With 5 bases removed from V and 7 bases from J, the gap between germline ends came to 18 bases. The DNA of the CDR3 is TGTGCCAGCAGTCCCCAAACAGGGTGGGTGAATGAGCAGTTCTTC. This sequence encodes CASSPQTGWVNEQFF.

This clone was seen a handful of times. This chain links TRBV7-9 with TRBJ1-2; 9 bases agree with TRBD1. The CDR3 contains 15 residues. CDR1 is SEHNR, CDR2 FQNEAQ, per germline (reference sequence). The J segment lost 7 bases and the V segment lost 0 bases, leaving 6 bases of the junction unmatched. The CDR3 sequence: CASSLATTGGSGYTF. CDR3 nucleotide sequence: TGTGCCAGCAGCTTAGCCACGACAGGGGGTTCTGGCTACACCTTC.

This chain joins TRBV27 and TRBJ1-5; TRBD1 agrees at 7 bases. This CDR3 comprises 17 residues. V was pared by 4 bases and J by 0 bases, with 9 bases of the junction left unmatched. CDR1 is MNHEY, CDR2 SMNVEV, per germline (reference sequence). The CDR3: CASSSTQTGYSNQPQHF. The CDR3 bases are TGTGCCAGCAGTTCGACCCAGACAGGGTATAGCAATCAGCCCCAGCATTTT.

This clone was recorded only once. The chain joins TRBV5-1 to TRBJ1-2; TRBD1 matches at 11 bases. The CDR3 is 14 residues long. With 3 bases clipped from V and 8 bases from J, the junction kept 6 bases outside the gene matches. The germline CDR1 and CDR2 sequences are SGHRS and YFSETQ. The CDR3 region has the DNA TGCGCCAGCAGCTCCGGACAGGGGGCGGAGGGCTACACCTTC. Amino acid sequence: CASSSGQGAEGYTF.

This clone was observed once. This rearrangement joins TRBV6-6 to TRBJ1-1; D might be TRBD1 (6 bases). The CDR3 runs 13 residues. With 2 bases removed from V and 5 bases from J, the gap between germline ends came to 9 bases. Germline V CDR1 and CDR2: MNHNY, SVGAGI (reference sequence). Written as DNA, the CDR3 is TGTGCCAGCAGTTACGAAGGGGGTACTGAAGCTTTCTTT. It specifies CASSYEGGTEAFF.

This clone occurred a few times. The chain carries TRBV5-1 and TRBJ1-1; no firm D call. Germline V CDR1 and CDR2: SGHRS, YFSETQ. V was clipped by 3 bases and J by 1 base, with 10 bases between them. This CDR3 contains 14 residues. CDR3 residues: CASSYSDWNTEAFF. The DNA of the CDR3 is TGCGCCAGCAGCTATTCAGACTGGAACACTGAAGCTTTCTTT.

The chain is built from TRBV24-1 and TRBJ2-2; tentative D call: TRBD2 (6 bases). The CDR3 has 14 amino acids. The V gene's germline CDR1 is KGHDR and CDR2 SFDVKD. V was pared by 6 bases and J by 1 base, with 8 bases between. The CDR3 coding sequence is TGTGCCACCAGTCGAGCGGGGAACACCGGGGAGCTGTTTTTT. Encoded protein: CATSRAGNTGELFF.

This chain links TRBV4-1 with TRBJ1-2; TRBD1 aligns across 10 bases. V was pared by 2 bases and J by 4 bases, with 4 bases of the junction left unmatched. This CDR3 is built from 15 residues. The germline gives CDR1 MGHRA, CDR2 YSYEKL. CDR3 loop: CASSQPRDRGYGYTF. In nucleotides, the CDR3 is TGCGCCAGCAGCCAACCCCGGGACAGGGGCTATGGCTACACCTTC.